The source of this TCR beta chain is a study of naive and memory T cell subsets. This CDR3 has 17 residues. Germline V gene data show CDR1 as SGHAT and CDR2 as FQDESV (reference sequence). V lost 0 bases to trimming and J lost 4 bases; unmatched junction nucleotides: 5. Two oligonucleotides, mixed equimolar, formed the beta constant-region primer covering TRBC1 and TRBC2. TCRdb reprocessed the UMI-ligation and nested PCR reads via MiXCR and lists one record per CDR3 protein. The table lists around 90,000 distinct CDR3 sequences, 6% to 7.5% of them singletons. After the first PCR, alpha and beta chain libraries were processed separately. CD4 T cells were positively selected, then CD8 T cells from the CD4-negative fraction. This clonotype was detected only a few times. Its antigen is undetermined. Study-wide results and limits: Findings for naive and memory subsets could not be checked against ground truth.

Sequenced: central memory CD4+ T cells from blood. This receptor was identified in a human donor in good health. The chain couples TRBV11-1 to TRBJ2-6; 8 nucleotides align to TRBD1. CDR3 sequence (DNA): TGTGCCAGCAGCTTAGCGGGACAGGCATCCGGGGCCAACGTCCTGACTTTC. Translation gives CASSLAGQASGANVLTF.